The 15 T cell receptor beta chains below were found in one sample sequenced in a study of blood T cell repertoires in COVID-19. Produced via immunoSEQ multiplex PCR; TCRdb's table is partial and in-frame only. Of a few hundred thousand clones listed, around 89% are singletons. Sequencing was done on a sample of peripheral blood. Receptor source: an older woman with COVID-19, enrolled during active disease.

J is TRBJ1-4 and V is TRBV7-9, with TRBD1 matching 12 bases. V shed 5 bases and J 4 bases; nucleotides not matched to a gene: 14. The germline CDR1 and CDR2 sequences are SEHNR and FQNEAQ (reference sequence). The CDR3 contains 19 residues. This chain's CDR3 is CASSVQPGQGAIRNEKLFF. The CDR3 region has the DNA TGTGCCAGCAGCGTCCAGCCGGGACAGGGGGCGATTCGTAATGAAAAACTGTTTTTT.

V usage is TRBV6-2 or TRBV6-3 and J usage is TRBJ2-3; 7 bases fit TRBD2. CDR3 size: 16 residues. Trimming removed 5 bases from V and 0 bases from J; junction bases left unmatched: 8. From germline, CDR1 is MNHEY and CDR2 SVGEGT. This chain's CDR3 is CASSTLAALSTDTQYF. The CDR3 coding sequence is TGTGCCAGCAGTACGCTAGCGGCCCTGAGCACAGATACGCAGTATTTT.

The chain combines TRBV18 with TRBJ1-6; the D is unclear. The CDR3 spans 14 residues. Trimming cost V 4 bases and J 13 bases, with 17 bases left between them. CDR1 KGHSH and CDR2 LQKENI come from the germline V gene. CDR3 sequence reads: CASSLGTREDPLHF. The CDR3 DNA reads as TGTGCCAGCTCACTCGGAACACGGGAGGATCCCCTCCACTTT.

The gene calls are TRBV6-5 and TRBJ1-1; D possibly corresponds to TRBD1 (5 bases). V dropped 0 bases and J dropped 4 bases, with 12 bases sitting between them. This CDR3 has 15 residues. Germline CDR1 MNHEY, CDR2 SVGAGI. DNA for the CDR3: TGTGCCAGCAGTTACTCGGGCAGGGTGACCACTGAAGCTTTCTTT. Residues: CASSYSGRVTTEAFF.

This clone showed up just a few times. The CDR3 sequence: CASSKGTDSDTQYF. The CDR3 nucleotides are TGTGCCAGCAGCAAGGGGACTGATTCAGATACGCAGTATTTT. V and J are TRBV25-1 and TRBJ2-3, with D possibly TRBD2 on 6 matching bases. Per germline, CDR1 MGHDK and CDR2 SYGVNS. The CDR3 loop spans 14 amino acids. V gave up 6 bases and J gave up 4 bases, with 14 bases separating them. Full variable domain (missing parts from reference TRBV25-1 and TRBJ2-3): EADIYQTPRYLVIGTGKKITLECSQTMGHDKMYWYQQDPGMELHLIHYSYGVNSTEKGDLSSESTVSRIRTEHFPLTLESARPSHTSQYLCASSKGTDSDTQYFGPGTRLTVL.

With respect to this clone: Distinct nucleotide sequences in the sample also encode this CDR3. For the CDR3, the DNA is TGCGCCAGCAGCTTGACGGTGAACACTGAAGCTTTCTTT. Amino acid sequence: CASSLTVNTEAFF. The rearrangement uses TRBV5-1 and TRBJ1-1; unclear D gene. From germline, CDR1 is SGHRS and CDR2 YFSETQ. The V end lost 1 base, the J end lost 0 bases, and 4 bases lay between the germline ends. CDR3 size: 13 residues.

The genes are TRBV7-9 and TRBJ1-3; D call uncertain. The V end was cut by 3 bases, the J end by 2 bases, with 8 bases between. CDR3 length equals 14 residues. CDR1 and CDR2 (germline): SEHNR, FQNEAQ (reference sequence). CDR3 loop: CASSLGGPGNTIYF. CDR3 DNA sequence: TGTGCCAGCAGCTTGGGAGGGCCTGGAAACACCATATATTTT.

The chain uses TRBV15 and TRBJ2-7, with 8 bases fitting TRBD2. Germline-derived CDR1 and CDR2 are LNHNV and YYDKDF (reference sequence). Unmatched junction bases numbered 9, after V lost 5 bases and J lost 3 bases. The CDR3 extends over 15 amino acids. CDR3 bases: TGTGCCACCAGCGGGAGACCGAGCGGGAGCTACGAGCAGTACTTC. Translating it yields CATSGRPSGSYEQYF.

CDR3 residues: CASSSERRGEKLFF. DNA for the CDR3: TGTGCCAGCAGCTCCGAACGTAGGGGTGAAAAACTGTTTTTT. The rearrangement links TRBV7-6 to TRBJ1-4; D may be TRBD1 (5 bases). The CDR3 covers 14 residues. V lost 4 bases and J 7 bases, leaving 13 bases between the germline ends. CDR1 is SGHVS, CDR2 FNYEAQ, per germline.

The V gene is TRBV9, the J gene TRBJ1-1; 8 bases match TRBD1. There are 13 residues in the CDR3. V was clipped by 0 bases and J by 12 bases; unmatched bases: 7. The V gene's germline CDR1 is SGDLS and CDR2 YYNGEE. The chain's CDR3 is CASSVDGQGSTFF. CDR3 DNA sequence: TGTGCCAGCAGCGTAGATGGACAGGGATCGACTTTCTTT.

The V gene is TRBV5-4, the J gene TRBJ1-1, with D perhaps TRBD1 (6 bases). The germline gives CDR1 SGHNT, CDR2 YYREEE (reference sequence). The CDR3 covers 12 residues. V shed 5 bases and J shed 5 bases, with 10 bases lying between them. CDR3 sequence (DNA): TGTGCCAGCAGACAGGGCGGGACTGAAGCTTTCTTT. Translation: CASRQGGTEAFF.

The CDR3 sequence: CASSLGSGALTEAFF. The CDR3 coding sequence is TGTGCCAGCAGCTTAGGGTCAGGGGCCCTTACTGAAGCTTTCTTT. V gene TRBV7-9 combines with J gene TRBJ1-1, with D perhaps TRBD1 (6 bases). V dropped 1 base and J dropped 5 bases, with 14 bases sitting between them. The V gene's germline CDR1 is SEHNR and CDR2 FQNEAQ (reference sequence). The CDR3 sequence is 15 residues long.

The CDR3 DNA sequence: TGTGCCTGGATGAGGGAAGAAAACATTCAGTACTTC. This gives the protein CAWMREENIQYF. The V and J genes are TRBV30 and TRBJ2-4; TRBD2 might be the D (5 bases). CDR3 length equals 12 residues. Trimming removed 4 bases at V and 5 bases at J, with 9 bases between. Germline CDR1 reads GTSNPN; CDR2 reads SVGIG (reference sequence).

The chain links TRBV7-2 to TRBJ2-7; 7 bases map to TRBD1. From germline, CDR1 is SGHTA and CDR2 FQGNSA. Trimming at V came to 5 bases and at J to 7 bases, leaving 14 bases not matched to a gene. This CDR3 is 15 amino acids long. Here the CDR3 DNA reads TGTGCCAGCAGCCCGTCCGGGACAGCCTCTTTAGAGCAGTACTTC. Its protein product is CASSPSGTASLEQYF. Together with reference TRBV7-2 and TRBJ2-7, the CDR3 gives the full variable domain: GAGVSQSPSNKVTEKGKDVELRCDPISGHTALYWYRQSLGQGLEFLIYFQGNSAPDKSGLPSDRFSAERTGGSVSTLTIQRTQQEDSAVYLCASSPSGTASLEQYFGPGTRLTVT.

This chain connects TRBV29-1 to TRBJ1-1, with 8 positions matching TRBD1. Germline CDR1 and CDR2: SQVTM and ANQGSEA. V lost 7 bases, J lost 1 base, and 5 bases stayed unmatched. CDR3 length: 13 amino acids. CDR3 bases: TGCAGCGCCTTGGGGACAGGGAACACTGAAGCTTTCTTT. It codes for CSALGTGNTEAFF.